This T cell receptor (beta chain) was recovered during a study of cytomegalovirus exposure and HLA in healthy donors. Study-wide results and limits: With further analysis later on, most CMV-associated TCR beta chains appeared HLA-restricted.

Use of 60 Vbeta and 13 Jbeta primers characterized the PCR. Libraries were prepared by immunoSEQ multiplex PCR; TCRdb keeps only in-frame clonotypes and omits some of them. The sample carries approximately 130,000 clones, over 75% recorded once. This clone was recorded only once. Antigen unknown. Sequencing used PBMCs. The sequence was collected from a woman in her forties in good health and CMV-seropositive.

The CDR3 loop is CAVRDPVNYGYTF. The CDR3 coding sequence is TGTGCCGTTCGTGATCCGGTTAACTATGGCTACACCTTC. The genes are TRBV28 and TRBJ1-2; D ambiguous. V was trimmed by 11 bases and J by 1 base, leaving 14 bases between them. Per the germline V gene, CDR1 is MDHEN and CDR2 is SYDVKM. This CDR3 spans 13 amino acids.